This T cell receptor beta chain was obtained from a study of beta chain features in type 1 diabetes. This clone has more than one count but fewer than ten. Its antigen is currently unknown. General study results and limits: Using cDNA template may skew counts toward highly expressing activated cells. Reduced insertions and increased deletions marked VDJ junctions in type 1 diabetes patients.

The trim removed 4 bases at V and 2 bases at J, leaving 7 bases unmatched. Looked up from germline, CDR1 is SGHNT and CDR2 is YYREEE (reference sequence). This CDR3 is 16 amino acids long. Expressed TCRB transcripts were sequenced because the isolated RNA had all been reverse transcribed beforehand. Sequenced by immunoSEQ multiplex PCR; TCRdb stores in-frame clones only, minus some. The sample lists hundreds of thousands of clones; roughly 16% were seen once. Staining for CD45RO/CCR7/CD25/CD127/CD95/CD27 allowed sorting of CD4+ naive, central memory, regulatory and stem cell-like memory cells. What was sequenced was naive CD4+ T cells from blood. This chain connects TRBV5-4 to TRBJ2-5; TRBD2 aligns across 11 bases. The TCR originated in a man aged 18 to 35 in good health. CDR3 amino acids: CASSQELAGGQETQYF. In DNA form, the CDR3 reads TGTGCCAGCAGCCAAGAGCTAGCGGGGGGACAAGAGACCCAGTACTTC.